The 14 T cell receptor beta chains below come from one sample, sequenced in a study of cytomegalovirus exposure and HLA in healthy donors. Repertoires were generated with immunoSEQ multiplex PCR, while TCRdb's copy carries only in-frame clones and drops some. Among approximately 160,000 clones listed, approximately 96% were seen once. Sequenced material: PBMCs. The receptor source for this set is a woman between 18 and 29 years old in good health and CMV-seronegative.

The gene calls are TRBV7-2 and TRBJ1-6, with D perhaps matching TRBD1 (5 bases). V was pared by 5 bases and J by 9 bases, with 14 bases between. The CDR3 is 14 amino acids. Germline V lookup: CDR1 SGHTA, CDR2 FQGNSA. The DNA of the CDR3 is TGTGCCAGCAGCCCGGGGGGATCTGGTTCACCCCTCCACTTT. It is translated as CASSPGGSGSPLHF.

The chain combines TRBV18 with TRBJ1-6, with 7 nucleotides matching TRBD1. The germline V gene encodes CDR1 KGHSH and CDR2 LQKENI. With 2 bases clipped from V and 8 bases from J, the junction kept 3 bases outside the gene matches. CDR3 size: 14 residues. The DNA for the CDR3 is TGTGCCAGCTCACCAGATGGGACAGATTCACCCCTCCACTTT. Translated: CASSPDGTDSPLHF.

The chain couples TRBV6-5 to TRBJ1-1; D might be TRBD1 (6 bases). The CDR3 sequence is 14 residues long. V was clipped by 3 bases and J by 0 bases, with 8 bases between them. CDR1 MNHEY and CDR2 SVGAGI come from the germline V gene. The CDR3 region is CASSYQGMNTEAFF. The CDR3 coding sequence is TGTGCCAGCAGTTATCAGGGGATGAACACTGAAGCTTTCTTT.

The chain combines TRBV27 with TRBJ1-1; 10 bases are shared with TRBD1. V lost 3 bases, J lost 4 bases, and 5 bases stayed unmatched. The CDR3 is 15 amino acids. Germline V gene data show CDR1 as MNHEY and CDR2 as SMNVEV (reference sequence). The CDR3 DNA sequence: TGTGCCAGCAGTTTGGCCGGACAGGGGGGCACTGAAGCTTTCTTT. This sequence encodes CASSLAGQGGTEAFF.

The chain employs TRBV30 and TRBJ1-1, with D unresolved. The V and J ends lost 1 base and 4 bases respectively, with 13 bases between them. The CDR3 has 14 amino acids. From germline, CDR1 is GTSNPN and CDR2 SVGIG (reference sequence). Written as DNA, the CDR3 is TGTGCCTGGAGTGAATTGAACGGGGTCACTGAAGCTTTCTTT. Its translation: CAWSELNGVTEAFF. The whole variable domain, filled in from reference TRBV30 and TRBJ1-1, reads SQTIHQWPATLVQPVGSPLSLECTVEGTSNPNLYWYRQAAGRGLQLLFYSVGIGQISSEVPQNLSASRPQDRQFILSSKKLLLSDSGFYLCAWSELNGVTEAFFGQGTRLTVV.

The rearrangement uses TRBV11-3 and TRBJ2-3, with a weak D call TRBD2 (6 bases). CDR3 length: 15 amino acids. V was cut by 1 base and J by 0 bases, with 8 bases left in between. Germline V CDR1 and CDR2: SGHNT, YENEEA. This chain's CDR3 is CASSLAGVSTDTQYF. CDR3 in DNA: TGTGCCAGCAGCTTAGCGGGGGTTAGCACAGATACGCAGTATTTT.

The genes are TRBV6-5 and TRBJ1-2, with a tentative D call TRBD1 (5 bases). V was shortened by 0 bases and J by 6 bases, with 8 bases between the two germline ends. The length of the CDR3 is 13 residues. Per germline, CDR1 MNHEY and CDR2 SVGAGI. The CDR3 DNA reads TGTGCCAGCAGTTACTCCAGGGTCAATGGCTACACCTTC. Translating it yields CASSYSRVNGYTF.

The V gene is TRBV25-1, the J gene TRBJ2-1; D is perhaps TRBD1 (5 bases). Trimming removed 3 bases from V and 10 bases from J, with 13 bases in between. The CDR3 loop spans 13 amino acids. Germline-derived CDR1 and CDR2 are MGHDK and SYGVNS. CDR3 region: CASSESTAWEQFF. The DNA for the CDR3 is TGTGCCAGCAGTGAGTCGACAGCCTGGGAGCAGTTCTTC.

The chain joins TRBV5-1 to TRBJ1-1, with D possibly TRBD1 on 5 matching bases. CDR1 and CDR2 (germline): SGHRS, YFSETQ. This CDR3 contains 14 residues. V was trimmed by 2 bases and J by 3 bases, leaving 11 bases between them. CDR3 DNA: TGCGCCAGCAGCTTCGGCAGGGCGGACACTGAAGCTTTCTTT. Its translation: CASSFGRADTEAFF.

The chain uses TRBV5-4 and TRBJ1-1; TRBD1 matches 9 bases. The trim removed 4 bases at V and 7 bases at J, leaving 8 bases unmatched. The CDR3 has 14 residues. Germline lookup yields CDR1 SGHNT and CDR2 YYREEE (reference sequence). CDR3 nucleotides: TGTGCCAGCAGCACCGGGACAGGGAGGATTGAAGCTTTCTTT. It yields the protein CASSTGTGRIEAFF.

This clone was found a few times. The chain has TRBV30 and TRBJ1-2; no firm D call. The CDR3 loop spans 15 amino acids. CDR1 is GTSNPN and CDR2 is SVGIG in the germline V gene (reference sequence). The V end lost 0 bases, the J end lost 4 bases, and 15 bases lay between the germline ends. The CDR3 loop reads CAWSVPLGTTYGYTF. The CDR3 DNA reads TGTGCCTGGAGTGTACCCCTGGGCACGACCTATGGCTACACCTTC. Together with reference TRBV30 and TRBJ1-2, the CDR3 gives the full variable domain: SQTIHQWPATLVQPVGSPLSLECTVEGTSNPNLYWYRQAAGRGLQLLFYSVGIGQISSEVPQNLSASRPQDRQFILSSKKLLLSDSGFYLCAWSVPLGTTYGYTFGSGTRLTVV.

The table lists this clone with a count of one. The chain uses TRBV11-2 and TRBJ1-1; D remains unclear. CDR1 is SGHAT and CDR2 is FQNNGV in the germline V gene. Trimming took off 0 bases at V and 3 bases at J, with 5 bases between the two ends. The CDR3 spans 13 residues. Written as DNA, the CDR3 is TGTGCCAGCAGCTTAGATCGGTACACTGAAGCTTTCTTT. This codes for CASSLDRYTEAFF.

This clone was observed once. The chain uses TRBV4-3 and TRBJ2-1; the match to TRBD1 covers 11 bases. The CDR3 loop spans 17 amino acids. The germline V gene has CDR1 LGHNA and CDR2 YSLEER. The V gene end was trimmed by 1 base and the J gene end by 4 bases; junction bases not matched to a gene: 6. This CDR3 reads CASSQVIGQGAYNEQFF. DNA of the CDR3: TGCGCCAGCAGCCAAGTGATTGGACAGGGGGCTTACAATGAGCAGTTCTTC.

The chain employs TRBV13 and TRBJ1-3; 9 nucleotides agree with TRBD1. The germline V gene has CDR1 PRHDT and CDR2 FYEKMQ (reference sequence). The CDR3 has 17 residues. J gave up 0 bases and V 5 bases, and 8 bases lay outside the gene matches. CDR3 nucleotide sequence: TGTGCCAGCAGCATTGTGACAGGGGGATCCTCTGGAAACACCATATATTTT. Residues: CASSIVTGGSSGNTIYF.